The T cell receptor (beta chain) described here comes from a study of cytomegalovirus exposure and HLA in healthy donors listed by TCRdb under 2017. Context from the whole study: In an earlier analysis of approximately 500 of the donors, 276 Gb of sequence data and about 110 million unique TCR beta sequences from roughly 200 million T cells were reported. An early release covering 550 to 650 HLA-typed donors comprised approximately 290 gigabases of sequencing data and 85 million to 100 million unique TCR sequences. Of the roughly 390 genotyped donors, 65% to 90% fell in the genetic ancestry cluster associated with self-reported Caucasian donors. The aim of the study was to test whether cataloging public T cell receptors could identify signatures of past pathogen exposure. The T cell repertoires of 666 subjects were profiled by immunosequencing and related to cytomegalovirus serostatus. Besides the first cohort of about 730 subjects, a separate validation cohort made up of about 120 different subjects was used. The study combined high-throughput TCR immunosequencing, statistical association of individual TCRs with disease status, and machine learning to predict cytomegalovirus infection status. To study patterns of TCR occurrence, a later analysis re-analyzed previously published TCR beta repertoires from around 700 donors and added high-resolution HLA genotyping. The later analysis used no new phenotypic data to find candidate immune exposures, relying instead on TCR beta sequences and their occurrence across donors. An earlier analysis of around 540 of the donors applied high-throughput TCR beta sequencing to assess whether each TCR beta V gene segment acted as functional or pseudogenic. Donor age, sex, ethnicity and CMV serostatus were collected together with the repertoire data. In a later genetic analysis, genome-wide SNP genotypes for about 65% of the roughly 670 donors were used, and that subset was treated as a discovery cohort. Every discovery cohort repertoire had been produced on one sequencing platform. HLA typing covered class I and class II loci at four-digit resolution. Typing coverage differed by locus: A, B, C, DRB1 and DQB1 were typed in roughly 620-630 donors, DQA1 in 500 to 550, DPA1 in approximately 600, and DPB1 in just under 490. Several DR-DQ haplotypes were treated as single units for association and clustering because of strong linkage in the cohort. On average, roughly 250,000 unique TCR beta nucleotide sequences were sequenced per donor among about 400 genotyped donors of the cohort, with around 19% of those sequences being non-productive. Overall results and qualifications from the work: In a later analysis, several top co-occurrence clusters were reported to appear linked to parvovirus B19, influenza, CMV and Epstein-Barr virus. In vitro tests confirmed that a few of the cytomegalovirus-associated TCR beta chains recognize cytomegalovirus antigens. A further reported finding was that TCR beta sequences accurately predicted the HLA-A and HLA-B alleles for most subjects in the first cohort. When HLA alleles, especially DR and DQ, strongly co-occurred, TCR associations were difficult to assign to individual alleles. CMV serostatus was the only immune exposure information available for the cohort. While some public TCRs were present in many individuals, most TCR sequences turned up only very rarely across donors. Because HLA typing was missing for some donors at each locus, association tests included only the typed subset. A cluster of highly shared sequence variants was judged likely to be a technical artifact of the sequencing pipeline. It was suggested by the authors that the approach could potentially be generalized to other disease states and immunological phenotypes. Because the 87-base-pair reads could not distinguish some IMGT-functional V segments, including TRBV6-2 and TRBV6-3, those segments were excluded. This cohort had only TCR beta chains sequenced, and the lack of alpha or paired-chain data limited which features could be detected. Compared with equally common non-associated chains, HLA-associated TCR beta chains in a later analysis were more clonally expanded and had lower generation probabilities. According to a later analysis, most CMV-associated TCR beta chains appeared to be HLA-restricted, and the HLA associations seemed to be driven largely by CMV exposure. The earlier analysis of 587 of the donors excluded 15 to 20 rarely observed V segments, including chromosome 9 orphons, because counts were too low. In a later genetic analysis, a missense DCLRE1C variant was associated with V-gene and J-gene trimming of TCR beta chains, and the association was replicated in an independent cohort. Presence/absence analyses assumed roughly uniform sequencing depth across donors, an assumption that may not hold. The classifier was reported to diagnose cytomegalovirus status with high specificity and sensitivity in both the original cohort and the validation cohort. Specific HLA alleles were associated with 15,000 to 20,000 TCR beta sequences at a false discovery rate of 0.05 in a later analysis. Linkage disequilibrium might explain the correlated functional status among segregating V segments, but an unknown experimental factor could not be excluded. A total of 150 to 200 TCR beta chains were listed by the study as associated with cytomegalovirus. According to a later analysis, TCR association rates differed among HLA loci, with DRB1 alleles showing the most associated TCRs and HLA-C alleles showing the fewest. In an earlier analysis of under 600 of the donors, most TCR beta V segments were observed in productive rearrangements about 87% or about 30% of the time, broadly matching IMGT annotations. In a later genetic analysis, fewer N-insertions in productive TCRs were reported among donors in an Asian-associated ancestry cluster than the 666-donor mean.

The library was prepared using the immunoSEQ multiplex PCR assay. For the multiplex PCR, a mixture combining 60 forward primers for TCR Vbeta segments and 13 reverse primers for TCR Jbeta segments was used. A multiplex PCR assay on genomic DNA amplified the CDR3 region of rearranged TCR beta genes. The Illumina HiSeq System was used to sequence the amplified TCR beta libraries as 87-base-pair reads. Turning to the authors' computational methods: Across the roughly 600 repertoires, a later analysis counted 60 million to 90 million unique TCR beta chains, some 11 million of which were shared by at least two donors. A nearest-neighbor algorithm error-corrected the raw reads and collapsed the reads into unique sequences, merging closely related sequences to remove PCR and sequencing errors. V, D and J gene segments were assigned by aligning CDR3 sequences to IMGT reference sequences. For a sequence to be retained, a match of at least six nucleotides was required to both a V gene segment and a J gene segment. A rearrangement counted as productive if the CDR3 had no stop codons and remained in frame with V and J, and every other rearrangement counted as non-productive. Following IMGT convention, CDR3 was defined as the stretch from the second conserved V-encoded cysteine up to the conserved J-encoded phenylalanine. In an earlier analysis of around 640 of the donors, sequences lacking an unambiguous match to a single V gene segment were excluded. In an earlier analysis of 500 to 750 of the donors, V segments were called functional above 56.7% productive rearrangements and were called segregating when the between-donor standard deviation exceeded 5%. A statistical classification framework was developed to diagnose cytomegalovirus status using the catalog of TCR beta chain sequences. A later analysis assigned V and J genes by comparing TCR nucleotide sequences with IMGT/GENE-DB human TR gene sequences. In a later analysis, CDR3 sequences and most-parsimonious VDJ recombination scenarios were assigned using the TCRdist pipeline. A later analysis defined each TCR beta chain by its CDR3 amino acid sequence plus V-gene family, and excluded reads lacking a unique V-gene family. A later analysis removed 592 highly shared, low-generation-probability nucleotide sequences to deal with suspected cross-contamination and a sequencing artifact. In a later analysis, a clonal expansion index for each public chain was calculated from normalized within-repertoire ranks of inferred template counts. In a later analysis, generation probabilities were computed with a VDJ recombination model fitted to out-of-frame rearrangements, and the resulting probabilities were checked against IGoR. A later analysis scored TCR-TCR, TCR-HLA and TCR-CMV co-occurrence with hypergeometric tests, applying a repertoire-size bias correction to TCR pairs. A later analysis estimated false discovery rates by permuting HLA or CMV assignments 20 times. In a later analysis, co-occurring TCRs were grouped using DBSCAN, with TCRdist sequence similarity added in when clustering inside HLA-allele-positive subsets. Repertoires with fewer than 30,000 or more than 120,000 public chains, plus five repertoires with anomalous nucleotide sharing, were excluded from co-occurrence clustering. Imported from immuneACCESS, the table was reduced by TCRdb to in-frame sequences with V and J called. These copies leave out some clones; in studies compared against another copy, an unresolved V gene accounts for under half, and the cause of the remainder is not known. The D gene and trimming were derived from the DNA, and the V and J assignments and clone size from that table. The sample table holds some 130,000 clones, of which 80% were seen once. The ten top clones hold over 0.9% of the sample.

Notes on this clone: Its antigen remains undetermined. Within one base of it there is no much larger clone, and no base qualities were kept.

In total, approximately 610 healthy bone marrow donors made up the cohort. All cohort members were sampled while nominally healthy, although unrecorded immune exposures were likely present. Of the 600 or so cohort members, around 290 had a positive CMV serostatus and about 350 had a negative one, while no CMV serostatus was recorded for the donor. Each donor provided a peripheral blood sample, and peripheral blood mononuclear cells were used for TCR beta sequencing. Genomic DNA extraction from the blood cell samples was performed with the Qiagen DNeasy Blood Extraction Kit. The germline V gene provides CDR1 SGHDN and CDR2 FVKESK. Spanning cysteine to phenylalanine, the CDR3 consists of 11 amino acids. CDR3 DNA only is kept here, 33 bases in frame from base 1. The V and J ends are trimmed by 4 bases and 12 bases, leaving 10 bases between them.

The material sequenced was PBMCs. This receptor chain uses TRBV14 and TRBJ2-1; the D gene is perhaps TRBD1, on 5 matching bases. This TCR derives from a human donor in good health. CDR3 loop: CASSPGRWQFF. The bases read TGTGCCAGCAGCCCAGGGCGATGGCAGTTCTTC.